Following are 31 T cell receptor beta chains from one sample sequenced in a study of CXCR3-negative and CXCR3-positive naive CD8 T cells. Study-wide results and caveats: CXCR3-expressing naive cells carried TRB CDR3s more hydrophobic than those of CXCR3-negative naive cells.

For these TCRs, the target antigens are not known. The method, 5' RACE with UMI labels, was used to prepare the TRB cDNA libraries. With the 5' RACE reads reprocessed, TCRdb shows one record per CDR3 protein and no DNA. The listing contains fewer than 90,000 distinct CDR3 sequences. The specimen sequenced was naive CXCR3+ CD8+ T cells from blood. Subset in this sample: CD45RO-CCR7+CD27+CD95- naive CD8+ T cells expressing CXCR3 (TNR3+). All receptors derive from a human donor in good health. Some clones in this sample may be carry-over from other donors' samples.

The rearrangement joins TRBV10-3 to TRBJ2-7; TCRdb gives TRBD2 as the D gene, but with no DNA this cannot be confirmed. This CDR3 region has 14 residues. The germline V gene has CDR1 ENHRY and CDR2 SYGVKD. CDR3 region: CATERAESSYEQYF.

The CDR3 reads CASSLGHSSGGEQFF. The J gene is TRBJ2-1, the V gene TRBV11-2; TCRdb's D call of TRBD2 is untestable without DNA. CDR3 size: 15 residues. Germline CDR1 SGHAT, CDR2 FQNNGV.

The chain joins TRBV3-1 to TRBJ2-1; TCRdb lists TRBD2, though no DNA is available to test this call. The CDR3 contains 16 residues. Germline CDR1 LGHDT, CDR2 YNNKEL (reference sequence). CDR3 loop: CASSRPGTSGYNEQFF.

The rearrangement uses TRBV29-1 and TRBJ2-2; no DNA is available, so the TRBD2 call from TCRdb remains unchecked. Germline V gene sequence: CDR1 SQVTM, CDR2 ANQGSEA. This CDR3 comprises 14 residues. This CDR3 is CSVVVLAGSGELFF.

The chain is built from TRBV20-1 and TRBJ2-5. Germline assignment: CDR1 DFQATT and CDR2 SNEGSKA (reference sequence). The CDR3 is made up of 14 amino acids. The CDR3 loop is CSARGSTYQETQYF.

CDR3 sequence reads: CASSPQRGTKSYEQYF. The gene calls are TRBV7-9 and TRBJ2-7; TCRdb lists TRBD1, though no DNA is available to test this call. The CDR3 runs 16 residues. The germline V gene encodes CDR1 SEHNR and CDR2 FQNEAQ (reference sequence). The variable domain in full, completed from reference TRBV7-9 and TRBJ2-7, reads DTGVSQNPRHKITKRGQNVTFRCDPISEHNRLYWYRQTLGQGPEFLTYFQNEAQLEKSRLLSDRFSAERPKGSFSTLEIQRTEQGDSAMYLCASSPQRGTKSYEQYFGPGTRLTVT.

CDR3 sequence: CASKGAGQLLQETQYF. This chain uses TRBV7-8 with TRBJ2-5; TCRdb calls TRBD1, which cannot be checked without DNA. The CDR3 runs to 16 residues. Per the germline V gene, CDR1 is SGHVS and CDR2 is FQNEAQ. Based on the CDR3 plus reference TRBV7-8 and TRBJ2-5, the full variable domain is GAGVSQSPRYKVAKRGQDVALRCDPISGHVSLFWYQQALGQGPEFLTYFQNEAQLDKSGLPSDRFFAERPEGSVSTLKIQRTQQEDSAVYLCASKGAGQLLQETQYFGPGTRLLVL.

The chain has TRBV30 and TRBJ1-2; lacking DNA, the TRBD1 call made by TCRdb goes unchecked. The germline gives CDR1 GTSNPN, CDR2 SVGIG (reference sequence). The CDR3 has 14 amino acids. The CDR3 sequence is CASRQQTGDYGYTF.

The chain joins TRBV10-3 to TRBJ2-3; lacking DNA, the TRBD2 call made by TCRdb goes unchecked. This CDR3 region has 14 residues. Looked up from germline, CDR1 is ENHRY and CDR2 is SYGVKD. The CDR3 sequence: CAIKRRAPTDTQYF.

This chain links TRBV3-1 with TRBJ2-1; TCRdb gives TRBD2 as the D gene, but with no DNA this cannot be confirmed. The length of the CDR3 is 16 residues. Germline V gives CDR1 LGHDT, CDR2 YNNKEL (reference sequence). Here the CDR3 reads CASSQDLGLTYNEQFF.

The genes are TRBV6-5 and TRBJ1-2; the TCRdb call, TRBD1, lacks DNA for checking. The CDR3 runs 16 residues. CDR1 is MNHEY, CDR2 SVGAGI, per germline. CDR3 amino acids: CASSYATGTIDYGYTF.

The chain is built from TRBV20-1 and TRBJ2-7; as DNA is missing, the TRBD1 call by TCRdb cannot be tested. CDR1 and CDR2 from the germline V gene are DFQATT and SNEGSKA (reference sequence). This CDR3 contains 15 residues. CDR3 in amino acids: CSARGRWQGGNEQYF.

V gene TRBV6-5 combines with J gene TRBJ1-1. CDR3 length equals 15 residues. From germline, CDR1 is MNHEY and CDR2 SVGAGI. The CDR3 loop is CASTLVGPLNTEAFF.

The V gene is TRBV28, the J gene TRBJ2-7. Germline CDR1 MDHEN, CDR2 SYDVKM. This CDR3 is built from 13 residues. The CDR3 reads CASSYGRPYEQYF.

J is TRBJ1-2 and V is TRBV3-1; TCRdb returns TRBD1, unconfirmable since there is no DNA. Germline V gene lookup returns CDR1 LGHDT and CDR2 YNNKEL (reference sequence). The CDR3 consists of 13 residues. The CDR3: CASSITGDGGYTF.

The chain links TRBV6-6 to TRBJ2-1; TCRdb gives TRBD2 as the D gene, but with no DNA this cannot be confirmed. The CDR3 has 14 amino acids. Germline CDR1 MNHNY, CDR2 SVGAGI (reference sequence). This CDR3 is CASILEDPDHEQFF.

The J gene is TRBJ1-5, the V gene TRBV29-1. Germline CDR1 and CDR2: SQVTM and ANQGSEA. The CDR3 is made up of 12 amino acids. The CDR3 region is CSVEGRNQPQHF.

CDR3 sequence: CASSLSGNQETQYF. The chain uses TRBV7-7 and TRBJ2-5. The CDR3 runs to 14 residues. Germline V gene lookup returns CDR1 SSHAT and CDR2 FNYEAQ (reference sequence).

The chain couples TRBV2 to TRBJ2-7; TCRdb returns TRBD2, unconfirmable since there is no DNA. Germline assignment: CDR1 SNHLY and CDR2 FYNNEI. The CDR3 length is 16 residues. CDR3 amino acids: CASYTRTSGRPYEQYF.

J is TRBJ2-5 and V is TRBV29-1; TCRdb reports TRBD2, a call that lacks DNA to check it against. The CDR3 is 14 residues long. The germline gives CDR1 SQVTM, CDR2 ANQGSEA. CDR3 in amino acids: CNVDAGGPLKTQYF. Full variable domain (rest looked up from reference TRBV29-1 and TRBJ2-5): SAVISQKPSRDICQRGTSLTIQCQVDSQVTMMFWYRQQPGQSLTLIATANQGSEATYESGFVIDKFPISRPNLTFSTLTVSNMSPEDSSIYLCNVDAGGPLKTQYFGPGTRLLVL.

This chain connects TRBV19 to TRBJ2-7; TCRdb's assignment of TRBD1 cannot be checked, as there is no DNA. CDR3 length: 15 amino acids. CDR1 and CDR2 (germline): LNHDA, SQIVND (reference sequence). The CDR3 sequence is CASSPGPDTTYEQYF.

CDR3: CASSYRDSNNEQFF. The chain links TRBV28 to TRBJ2-1; the TRBD2 assignment by TCRdb is unverifiable without DNA. The CDR3 is 14 amino acids. The germline CDR1 and CDR2 sequences are MDHEN and SYDVKM. Full variable domain (remainder filled in from reference TRBV28 and TRBJ2-1): DVKVTQSSRYLVKRTGEKVFLECVQDMDHENMFWYRQDPGLGLRLIYFSYDVKMKEKGDIPEGYSVSREKKERFSLILESASTNQTSMYLCASSYRDSNNEQFFGPGTRLTVL.

The V call is TRBV5-6, the J call TRBJ2-1; the D call of TRBD2 rests on TCRdb alone, since no DNA is present to check it. This CDR3 has 16 amino acids. CDR1 SGHDT and CDR2 YYEEEE come from the germline V gene. CDR3: CASSLEGLAGADEQFF.

The V call is TRBV7-2, the J call TRBJ2-2; TCRdb calls TRBD2, which cannot be checked without DNA. The CDR3 length is 14 residues. Germline V lookup: CDR1 SGHTA, CDR2 FQGNSA. CDR3 sequence: CASSLWGGTGELFF.

The chain joins TRBV4-3 to TRBJ2-1; there is no DNA to check the TCRdb D call of TRBD2. The CDR3 has 16 residues. Germline CDR1 LGHNA, CDR2 YSLEER. The CDR3 sequence: CASSQDRASGSTEQFF.

The chain links TRBV27 to TRBJ1-5. Germline V gene lookup returns CDR1 MNHEY and CDR2 SMNVEV (reference sequence). The CDR3 length is 13 residues. CDR3 region: CASSLSFLAPQHF.

The genes are TRBV29-1 and TRBJ1-2; the D call from TCRdb, TRBD1, cannot be confirmed without DNA. CDR1 and CDR2 (germline): SQVTM, ANQGSEA. This CDR3 region has 15 residues. This CDR3 reads CSVEDPRGPSYGYTF.

The chain has TRBV5-1 and TRBJ2-7; the TRBD1 assignment by TCRdb is unverifiable without DNA. Germline assignment: CDR1 SGHRS and CDR2 YFSETQ. The CDR3 is 14 amino acids. The CDR3 region is CASSGDRGSYEQYF.

The chain uses TRBV28 and TRBJ2-7; the TCRdb D gene call, TRBD1, has no DNA to confirm it. The CDR3 consists of 14 residues. Germline V gives CDR1 MDHEN, CDR2 SYDVKM. The CDR3 sequence is CAGSLSGGKNEQYF.

V gene TRBV28 combines with J gene TRBJ2-3; TCRdb returns TRBD2, unconfirmable since there is no DNA. The CDR3 totals 14 residues. Germline-derived CDR1 and CDR2 are MDHEN and SYDVKM. This CDR3 reads CASSLVAGVDTQYF.

This chain links TRBV27 with TRBJ1-5. The CDR3 extends over 14 amino acids. Germline CDR1 MNHEY, CDR2 SMNVEV (reference sequence). CDR3: CASSFLGQDQPQHF.